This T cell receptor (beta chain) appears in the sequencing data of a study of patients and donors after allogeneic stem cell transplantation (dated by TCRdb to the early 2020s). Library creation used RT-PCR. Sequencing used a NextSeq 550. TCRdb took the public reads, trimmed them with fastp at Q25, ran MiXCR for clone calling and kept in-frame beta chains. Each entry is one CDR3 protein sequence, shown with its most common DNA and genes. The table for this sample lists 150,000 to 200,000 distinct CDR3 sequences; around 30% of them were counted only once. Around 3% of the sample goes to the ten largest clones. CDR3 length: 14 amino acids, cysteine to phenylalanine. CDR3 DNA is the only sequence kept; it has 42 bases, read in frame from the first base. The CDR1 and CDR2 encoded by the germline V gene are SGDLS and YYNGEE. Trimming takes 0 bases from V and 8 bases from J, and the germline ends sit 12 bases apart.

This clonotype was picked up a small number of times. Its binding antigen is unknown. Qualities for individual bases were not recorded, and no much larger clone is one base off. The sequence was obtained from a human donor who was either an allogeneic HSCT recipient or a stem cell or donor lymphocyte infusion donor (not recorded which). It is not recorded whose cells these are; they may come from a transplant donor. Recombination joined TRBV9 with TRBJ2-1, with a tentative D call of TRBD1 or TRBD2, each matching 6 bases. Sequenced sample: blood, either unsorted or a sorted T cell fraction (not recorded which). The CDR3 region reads CASSVDGGRDEQFF. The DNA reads TGTGCCAGCAGCGTAGATGGGGGGCGGGATGAGCAGTTCTTC.